A single TCR beta chain is shown here with its context. The sample is drawn from a study of blood T cell repertoires in COVID-19. The V and J ends lost 3 bases and 4 bases, in that order; junction bases with no gene match: 3. Germline V lookup: CDR1 SGHRS, CDR2 YFSETQ. The CDR3 sequence is 15 residues long. TCRdb's table, derived via immunoSEQ multiplex PCR, lists solely in-frame clones and lacks some. The sample carries about 150,000 clones, about 90% recorded once. The sequenced sample was PBMCs or T cells enriched from blood (not recorded which). This TCR was sampled from a woman aged 40 to 55 who had been exposed to COVID-19. The gene calls are TRBV5-1 and TRBJ2-2, with TRBD1 matching over 10 bases. The CDR3 reads CASSSGTGATGELFF. As DNA, the CDR3 is TGCGCCAGCAGCTCCGGGACAGGGGCCACCGGGGAGCTGTTTTTT.